A selection of T cell receptor beta chains follows, all from one sample in a study of early T cells in non-severe SARS-CoV-2 infection. TCRdb analysed the 5' RACE reads with MiXCR anew, one entry per CDR3 protein. The table lists 36,000 or so distinct CDR3 sequences, around 4.1% of them singletons. The sequencing sample was made of whole blood. These receptors were obtained from an adult who was a healthcare worker with PCR-confirmed SARS-CoV-2 infection or an uninfected control (not recorded which). The CDR3 runs from the conserved cysteine through the conserved F or W. A D gene is named only where the DNA matches it firmly. Clone size is not always given. Where it is, it says once, few, many or a class for expanded clones.

d_gene | abundance | len | j_gene | v_gene | CDR3nt | CDR3aa
- | many | 16 | TRBJ2-3 | TRBV6-2/TRBV6-3 | TGTGCCAGCAGTTATCCGAAAGACGGCTGGACAGATACGCAGTATTTT | CASSYPKDGWTDTQYF
TRBD1 | many | 14 | TRBJ2-1 | TRBV10-1 | TGCGCCAGCAGTACAGGGGGCTTCGGCAATGAGCAGTTCTTC | CASSTGGFGNEQFF
- | - | 12 | TRBJ1-2 | TRBV6-1 | TGTGCCAGCAGTGACACTAACTATGGCTACACCTTC | CASSDTNYGYTF
- | many | 15 | TRBJ2-1 | TRBV20-1 | TGCAGTGCTAGAGTGGCCGGGGGGCTCCACAATGAGCAGTTCTTC | CSARVAGGLHNEQFF
- | many | 15 | TRBJ2-2 | TRBV18 | TGTGCCAGCTCACCCCTGCTGGAAGGGACCGGGGAGCTGTTTTTT | CASSPLLEGTGELFF
TRBD1 | many | 15 | TRBJ2-2 | TRBV19 | TGTGCCAGTAGTCCTCGGACAGGGAACACCGGGGAGCTGTTTTTT | CASSPRTGNTGELFF
- | many | 14 | TRBJ1-1 | TRBV20-1 | TGCAGTGCTAGAGCGGTGGGAGGGGGCACTGAAGCTTTCTTT | CSARAVGGGTEAFF
- | many | 16 | TRBJ1-6 | TRBV7-2 | TGTGCCAGCAGCGGAGTAGGGGGGAGTTATAATTCACCCCTCCACTTT | CASSGVGGSYNSPLHF
TRBD1 | medium-sized | 14 | TRBJ1-5 | TRBV24-1 | TGTGCCACCGGAACCGGGACAGGGAATCAGCCCCAGCATTTT | CATGTGTGNQPQHF
TRBD2 | many | 15 | TRBJ2-3 | TRBV10-3 | TGTGCCATCAGTCAATCTAGCGGGGGTACAGATACGCAGTATTTT | CAISQSSGGTDTQYF
TRBD1 | many | 14 | TRBJ2-4 | TRBV20-1 | TGCAGTGCCGGGGACAGGGGAGCCAAAAACATTCAGTACTTC | CSAGDRGAKNIQYF
- | many | 15 | TRBJ2-2 | TRBV4-3 | TGCGCCAGCAGCCAAGACCTGACCTTTCCCGGGGAGCTGTTTTTT | CASSQDLTFPGELFF
TRBD1 | - | 14 | TRBJ2-7 | TRBV5-6 | TGTGCCAGCAGATCTGGCAGGGGGCTCTACGAGCAGTACTTC | CASRSGRGLYEQYF
- | medium-sized | 15 | TRBJ1-4 | TRBV7-2 | TGTGCCAGCAGCTTAGGAGGCTTGAATGATGAAAAACTGTTTTTT | CASSLGGLNDEKLFF
- | few | 12 | TRBJ1-1 | TRBV12-3/TRBV12-4 | TGTGCCAGCAGCAAAGAACACCCGGGGGCTTTCTTT | CASSKEHPGAFF
- | many | 11 | TRBJ1-1 | TRBV28 | TGTGCCAGCGTTCAGCAGGTCGAAGCTTTCTTT | CASVQQVEAFF
- | many | 11 | TRBJ1-1 | TRBV6-2/TRBV6-3 | TGTGCCAGCAGCCTTGGGACTGAAGCTTTCTTT | CASSLGTEAFF
TRBD2 | many | 14 | TRBJ2-2 | TRBV7-6 | TGTGCCAGCAGCTTAACGGGGGGCACCGGGGAGCTGTTTTTT | CASSLTGGTGELFF
- | many | 14 | TRBJ1-1 | TRBV10-3 | TGTGCCATCAGTGAGTCGATAGGGAACACTGAAGCTTTCTTT | CAISESIGNTEAFF
TRBD1 | few | 14 | TRBJ2-7 | TRBV5-1 | TGCGCCAGCAGCTTGGGACAGGGTCCCTACGAGCAGTACTTC | CASSLGQGPYEQYF
- | - | 15 | TRBJ2-7 | TRBV4-3 | TGCGCCAGCAGCCAAGTTTGGGGGGTGAATAACGAGCAGTACTTC | CASSQVWGVNNEQYF
TRBD2 | many | 15 | TRBJ2-5 | TRBV18 | TGTGCCAGCTCCTACGTTAGCGGGGGGCAAGAGACCCAGTACTTC | CASSYVSGGQETQYF
- | many | 14 | TRBJ1-2 | TRBV11-3 | TGTGCCAGCAGCTTAGCCCCCGCCGCTACGGGCTACACCTTC | CASSLAPAATGYTF
TRBD1 | many | 16 | TRBJ2-7 | TRBV7-9 | TGTGCCAGCAGTCCCGCCGGGACAGGGGACTCCTACGAGCAGTACTTC | CASSPAGTGDSYEQYF
- | many | 10 | TRBJ2-1 | TRBV19 | TGTGCCAGGACTTACAATGAGCAGTTCTTC | CARTYNEQFF
- | many | 16 | TRBJ1-3 | TRBV20-1 | TGCAGTGCTCAAGATACGACGGGGCTAAATGGAAACACCATATATTTT | CSAQDTTGLNGNTIYF
- | many | 14 | TRBJ1-2 | TRBV7-9 | TGTGCCAGCAGTCAGGGAAGCGCTAACTATGGCTACACCTTC | CASSQGSANYGYTF
- | many | 16 | TRBJ2-2 | TRBV9 | TGTGCCAGCAGCCCACACTTGAGAGCTGACACCGGGGAGCTGTTTTTT | CASSPHLRADTGELFF
- | many | 15 | TRBJ1-1 | TRBV6-2/TRBV6-3 | TGTGCCAGCAGCGGTGGTTCGGGGGCACTGACTGAAGCTTTCTTT | CASSGGSGALTEAFF
- | few | 13 | TRBJ1-1 | TRBV7-9 | TGTGCCAGCAGCTTTGGGAGAAACACTGAAGCTTTCTTT | CASSFGRNTEAFF
TRBD2 | many | 14 | TRBJ2-5 | TRBV30 | TGTGCCTGGAGTGTAACCGCGGGAGGAGAGACCCAGTACTTC | CAWSVTAGGETQYF
TRBD2 | many | 20 | TRBJ2-1 | TRBV6-2/TRBV6-3 | TGTGCCAGCAGTTACATGTTTACTAGCGGGAGAATAATTAATTCGGATGAGCAGTTCTTC | CASSYMFTSGRIINSDEQFF
TRBD1 | many | 15 | TRBJ1-6 | TRBV5-6 | TGTGCCAGCGCAAACGGGGGACAGAGTTATTCACCCCTCCACTTT | CASANGGQSYSPLHF
- | many | 14 | TRBJ2-1 | TRBV5-6 | TGTGCCAGCAGCTTGAGCTATTACCGAGATGAGCAGTTCTTC | CASSLSYYRDEQFF
TRBD2 | many | 16 | TRBJ2-7 | TRBV20-1 | TGCAGTGCTAGAGCAGGACTAGCGGGTGCCCTTGGCGAGCAGTACTTC | CSARAGLAGALGEQYF
TRBD1 | many | 14 | TRBJ2-7 | TRBV10-3 | TGTGCCATCAGTGAGGGACAGGGTAAATACGAGCAGTACTTC | CAISEGQGKYEQYF
TRBD2 | many | 14 | TRBJ2-5 | TRBV29-1 | TGCAGCTCAGCGGGACTAGCAGACCAAGAGACCCAGTACTTC | CSSAGLADQETQYF